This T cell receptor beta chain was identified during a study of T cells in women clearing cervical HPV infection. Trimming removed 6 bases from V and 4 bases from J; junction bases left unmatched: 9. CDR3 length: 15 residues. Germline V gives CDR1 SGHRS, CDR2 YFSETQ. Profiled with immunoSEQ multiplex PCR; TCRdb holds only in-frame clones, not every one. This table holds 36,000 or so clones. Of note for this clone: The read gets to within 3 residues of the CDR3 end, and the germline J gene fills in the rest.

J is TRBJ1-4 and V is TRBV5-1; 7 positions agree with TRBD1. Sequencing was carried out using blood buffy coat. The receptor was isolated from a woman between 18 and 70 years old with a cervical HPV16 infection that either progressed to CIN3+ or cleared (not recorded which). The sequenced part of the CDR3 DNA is TGCGCCAGCACAAGGGACAGACCGAATAATGAAAAA. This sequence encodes CASTRDRPNNEK. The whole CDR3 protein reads CASTRDRPNNEKLFF. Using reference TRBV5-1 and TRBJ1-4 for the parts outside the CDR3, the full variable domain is KAGVTQTPRYLIKTRGQQVTLSCSPISGHRSVSWYQQTPGQGLQFLFEYFSETQRNKGNFPGRFSGRQFSNSRSEMNVSTLELGDSALYLCASTRDRPNNEKLFFGSGTQLSVL.